This entry features one T cell receptor (beta chain) sequence. Its target is not known. This record comes from a study of cytomegalovirus exposure and HLA in healthy donors. Amplification used 60 Vbeta primers and 13 Jbeta primers. Only in-frame clones appear in the TCRdb table, and some are missing; sequencing was by immunoSEQ multiplex PCR. This sample yields some 140,000 clones, of which under 80% are seen a single time; roughly 4% belongs to the top ten. Whole-study results and caveats: An analysis was carried out later, and it reportedly showed fewer N-insertions in an Asian-associated ancestry cluster than the approximately 680-donor mean.

Germline V gives CDR1 SGDLS, CDR2 YYNGEE. V was pared by 1 base and J by 1 base, with 4 bases of the junction left unmatched. This CDR3 contains 15 residues. These donors, healthy bone marrow donors, were studied. This clonotype was obtained from a man between 18 and 29 years old in good health and CMV-seropositive. The chain employs TRBV9 and TRBJ2-7, with 8 bases matching TRBD2. Specimen: PBMCs. The CDR3 DNA follows: TGTGCCAGCAGCGTAACGGGGACTAGATCCTACGAGCAGTACTTC. This encodes CASSVTGTRSYEQYF.